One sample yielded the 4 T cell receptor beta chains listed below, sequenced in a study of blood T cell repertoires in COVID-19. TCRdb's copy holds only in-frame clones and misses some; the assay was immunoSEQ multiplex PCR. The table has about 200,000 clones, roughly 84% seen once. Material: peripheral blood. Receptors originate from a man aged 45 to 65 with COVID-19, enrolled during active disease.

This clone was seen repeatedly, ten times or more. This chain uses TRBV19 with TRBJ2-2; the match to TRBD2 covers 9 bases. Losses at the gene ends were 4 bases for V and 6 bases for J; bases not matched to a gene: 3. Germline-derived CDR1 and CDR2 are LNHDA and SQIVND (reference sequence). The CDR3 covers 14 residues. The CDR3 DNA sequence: TGTGCCAGTAGTAGCCTAGCGGGGTCCGGGGAGCTGTTTTTT. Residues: CASSSLAGSGELFF. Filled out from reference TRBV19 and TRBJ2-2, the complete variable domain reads DGGITQSPKYLFRKEGQNVTLSCEQNLNHDAMYWYRQDPGQGLRLIYYSQIVNDFQKGDIAEGYSVSREKKESFPLTVTSAQKNPTAFYLCASSSLAGSGELFFGEGSRLTVL.

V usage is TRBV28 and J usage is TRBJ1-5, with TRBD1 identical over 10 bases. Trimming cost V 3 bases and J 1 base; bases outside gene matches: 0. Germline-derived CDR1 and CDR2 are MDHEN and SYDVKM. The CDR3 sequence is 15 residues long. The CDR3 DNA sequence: TGTGCCAGCAGTTTGGGACAGGGGAGCAATCAGCCCCAGCATTTT. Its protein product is CASSLGQGSNQPQHF. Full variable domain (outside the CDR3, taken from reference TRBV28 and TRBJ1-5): DVKVTQSSRYLVKRTGEKVFLECVQDMDHENMFWYRQDPGLGLRLIYFSYDVKMKEKGDIPEGYSVSREKKERFSLILESASTNQTSMYLCASSLGQGSNQPQHFGDGTRLSIL.

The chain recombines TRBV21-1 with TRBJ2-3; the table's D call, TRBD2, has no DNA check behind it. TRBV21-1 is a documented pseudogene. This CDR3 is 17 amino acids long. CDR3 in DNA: TGTGCCAGCACTAGCACCCGACCCACGAGCTTCCCAGATACGCAGTATTTT. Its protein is CASTSTRPTSFPDTQYF.

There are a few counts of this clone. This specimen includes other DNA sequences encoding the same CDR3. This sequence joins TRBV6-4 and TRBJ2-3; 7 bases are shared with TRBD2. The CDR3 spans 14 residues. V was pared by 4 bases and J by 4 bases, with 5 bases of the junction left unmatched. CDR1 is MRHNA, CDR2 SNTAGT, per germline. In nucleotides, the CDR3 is TGTGCCAGCAGTGCTAGCGGCGGCGCAGATACGCAGTATTTT. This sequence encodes CASSASGGADTQYF.